The rows below give T cell receptor beta chains drawn from one sample of a study of T-cell memory formation after mild COVID-19. TCRdb called the 5' RACE reads again in MiXCR, with one record for every CDR3 protein. The data contain over 500,000 distinct CDR3 sequences, 17% of them singletons. The sequenced sample was PBMCs or a T cell subset sorted from them (not recorded which). These receptor sequences come from an adult woman who had mild COVID-19 (a few samples of this study predate the infection). Cell type and time point are not known. Each CDR3 is given with its conserved first and last residue. Each record gives: clone size, V gene, D gene, J gene, CDR3 DNA, CDR3 protein. D genes are given only for firm matches. A clone size is listed for some rows: how often the clone was seen (once, few, many), or a class if it is expanded.

.	TRBV12-3/TRBV12-4	.	TRBJ1-6	TGTGCCAGCAGGAGCCATAAAGTCGGGACGGCACCCCTCCACTTT	CASRSHKVGTAPLHF
.	TRBV20-1	.	TRBJ1-4	TGCAGTGTCGAGGGGAGGGCTAATGAAAAACTGTTTTTT	CSVEGRANEKLFF
.	TRBV3-1	.	TRBJ2-7	TGTGCCAGCAGCCAAGTCAGGGAAGGGGAGCAGTACTTC	CASSQVREGEQYF
.	TRBV24-1	TRBD1	TRBJ2-1	TGTGCCACCAGTGGGGGACAGGGGTTATTCAATGAGCAGTTCTTC	CATSGGQGLFNEQFF
many	TRBV9	TRBD2	TRBJ2-5	TGTGCCAGCAGCGTAAATCTTCCCGGGACTAGCGTACAAGAGACCCAGTACTTC	CASSVNLPGTSVQETQYF
.	TRBV7-6	.	TRBJ2-7	TGTGCCAGCAGCCCGGGACTGAACTACGAGCAGTACTTC	CASSPGLNYEQYF
.	TRBV9	TRBD2	TRBJ2-2	TGTGCCAGCAGCGCCGGACTAGCGGGAGTTCCTGGGGAGCTGTTTTTT	CASSAGLAGVPGELFF
.	TRBV12-3/TRBV12-4	TRBD2	TRBJ2-5	TGTGCCAGCAGTCCCTCGCGGACTAGCGGGGGGTCCCAAGAGACCCAGTACTTC	CASSPSRTSGGSQETQYF
few	TRBV20-1	.	TRBJ2-7	TGCAGTGCTGGGAGGGACATGGACGAGCAGTACTTC	CSAGRDMDEQYF
.	TRBV24-1	.	TRBJ2-2	TGTGCCACCAGTGAGAGGCGGATGGCCGGGGAGCTGTTTTTT	CATSERRMAGELFF
.	TRBV20-1	.	TRBJ2-3	TGCAGTGCTCCAGATCGAGATACGCAGTATTTT	CSAPDRDTQYF
.	TRBV10-3	.	TRBJ1-2	TGTGCCATCAGTGAGTCGCCAGGGTACTATGGCTACACCTTC	CAISESPGYYGYTF
few	TRBV7-6	TRBD1	TRBJ2-2	TGTGCCAGCAGCGCCTTTGCCTTGGGACAGGGAATAACCGGGGAGCTGTTTTTT	CASSAFALGQGITGELFF
.	TRBV4-3	.	TRBJ2-3	TGCGCCAGCAGCCAAGTAAGGGGGGGGAGAACCACAGATACGCAGTATTTT	CASSQVRGGRTTDTQYF
.	TRBV25-1	.	TRBJ2-7	TGTGCCAGCAGCCCCATGGAGGGCGCGGATTGGTACGAGCAGTACTTC	CASSPMEGADWYEQYF
.	TRBV19	TRBD1	TRBJ2-1	TGTGCCAGTAGGGACAGGGATTACAATGAGCAGTTCTTC	CASRDRDYNEQFF
.	TRBV24-1	.	TRBJ2-5	TGTGCCGCCGCTCGAAGCCGGGACTCCCCATCCTCCCGGAAGACCCAGTACTTC	CAAARSRDSPSSRKTQYF
few	TRBV9	TRBD2	TRBJ2-3	TGTGCCAGCAGCACCGACCCGGGGTCGGTAGCGGGAGGGTCGTACACAGATACGCAGTATTTT	CASSTDPGSVAGGSYTDTQYF
few	TRBV20-1	TRBD1	TRBJ2-1	TGCAGTGCTATCGGACAGGGGAAGCAGTTCTTC	CSAIGQGKQFF
many	TRBV7-2	.	TRBJ1-5	TGTGCCAGCAGGAGACAGTTCAATCAGCCCCAGCATTTT	CASRRQFNQPQHF
few	TRBV5-1	.	TRBJ2-6	TGCGCCAGCAGCTTGGGACCGTCGAGCTCTGGGGCCAACGTCCTGACTTTC	CASSLGPSSSGANVLTF
.	TRBV7-9	.	TRBJ2-7	TGTGCCAGCAGCTTAGCCGGCTCGAGCTCCTACGAGCAGTACTTC	CASSLAGSSSYEQYF
few	TRBV5-1	TRBD2	TRBJ2-1	TGCGCCAGCAGCTTGTACAGCGGGGGGGCCACATCCTACAATGAGCAGTTCTTC	CASSLYSGGATSYNEQFF
few	TRBV11-2	TRBD1	TRBJ2-7	TGTGCCAGCAGCGTCCGGGACAGCCTATTCTACGAGCAGTACTTC	CASSVRDSLFYEQYF
.	TRBV4-1	.	TRBJ1-1	TGCGCCAGCAGACGTCCCGGGCGGGGGAACACTGAAGCTTTCTTT	CASRRPGRGNTEAFF
.	TRBV6-2/TRBV6-3	.	TRBJ2-5	TGTGCCAGCAGGGGGGGGACCACAGGGCAAGAGACCCAGTACTTC	CASRGGTTGQETQYF
.	TRBV19	TRBD2	TRBJ2-1	TGTGCCAGTTCAATGAGCGGGATCGGGTACAATGAGCAGTTCTTC	CASSMSGIGYNEQFF
few	TRBV20-1	TRBD1	TRBJ2-7	TGCAGTGCTGACAGGGGTGATTCGGACGAGCAGTACTTC	CSADRGDSDEQYF
many	TRBV18	.	TRBJ2-3	TGTGCCAGCAGCCCGGGAGATACGCAGTATTTT	CASSPGDTQYF
few	TRBV20-1	TRBD2	TRBJ2-1	TGCAGTGCTAGAGCTGGAGCGGGGGCAAATAATGAGCAGTTCTTC	CSARAGAGANNEQFF
few	TRBV20-1	.	TRBJ1-1	TGCAGTGCTTCCCAGGGGCCGAACACTGAAGCTTTCTTT	CSASQGPNTEAFF
.	TRBV11-2	.	TRBJ2-1	TGTGCCAGCAGCTCCCCTTTGGGGCCCTCCTACAATGAGCAGTTCTTC	CASSSPLGPSYNEQFF
few	TRBV5-1	.	TRBJ1-1	TGCGCCAGCACCCCGACCGCAGGGAGGGTGTACACTGAAGCTTTCTTT	CASTPTAGRVYTEAFF
many	TRBV5-1	.	TRBJ2-1	TGCGCCAGCAGCTTGGACGGGAACCTTGGCAATGAGCAGTTCTTC	CASSLDGNLGNEQFF
once	TRBV6-2/TRBV6-3	TRBD1	TRBJ2-7	TGTGCCAGCATACCATCTCCCGGGACAGGGAACTACGAGCAGTACTTC	CASIPSPGTGNYEQYF
few	TRBV7-7	TRBD2	TRBJ2-3	TGTGCCAGCAGCTTAGTAGCCAGCGGGGGCCCAGATACGCAGTATTTT	CASSLVASGGPDTQYF
many	TRBV15	TRBD2	TRBJ2-3	TGTGCCACCAGCAGAGACCGGGGACTAGCGGGAGGCTCAGATACGCAGTATTTT	CATSRDRGLAGGSDTQYF
.	TRBV12-3/TRBV12-4	TRBD2	TRBJ2-2	TGTGCCAGCAGTCCTGACGGGACTAGCGTAACCGGGGAGCTGTTTTTT	CASSPDGTSVTGELFF
.	TRBV5-1	TRBD1	TRBJ2-5	TGCGCCAGCAGCTCCTACGTCCGACAGGGCCAAGAGACCCAGTACTTC	CASSSYVRQGQETQYF
few	TRBV20-1	.	TRBJ1-2	TGCAGTGCTAGCCCCCAATACTCCGGGGATGGCTACACCTTC	CSASPQYSGDGYTF
.	TRBV7-2	TRBD1	TRBJ1-1	TGTGCCAGCAGGTCCGGGACAGGGGGAGCCTGGACTGAAGCTTTCTTT	CASRSGTGGAWTEAFF
.	TRBV11-1	.	TRBJ1-1	TGTGCCAGCAGCTTAGGGAGCTACCACACTGAAGCTTTCTTT	CASSLGSYHTEAFF
many	TRBV7-2	.	TRBJ2-1	TGTGCCAGCAGCACGACACCAATCAATGAGCAGTTCTTC	CASSTTPINEQFF
.	TRBV7-9	TRBD1	TRBJ1-5	TGTGCCAGCAGCTTGGAGTGGGACAGCCATAGCAATCAGCCCCAGCATTTT	CASSLEWDSHSNQPQHF
.	TRBV2	TRBD1	TRBJ1-4	TGTGCCAGCAGACCGAACCCGGGACAGGGGAATGAAAAACTGTTTTTT	CASRPNPGQGNEKLFF
.	TRBV5-1	.	TRBJ1-1	TGCGACAGCAGCCCTGGGGGGGGCCGCACTGAAGCTTTCTTT	CDSSPGGGRTEAFF
.	TRBV10-3	TRBD1	TRBJ2-1	TGTGCCATCAGTGAGCCGGGACAGCCTTACAATGAGCAGTTCTTC	CAISEPGQPYNEQFF
many	TRBV20-1	TRBD2	TRBJ2-1	TGCAGTGCTGCCCCGGGACTAGCGATTGGCAATGAGCAGTTCTTC	CSAAPGLAIGNEQFF
few	TRBV28	.	TRBJ1-6	TGTGCCAGCACTGATGGGTTGAATTCACCCCTCCACTTT	CASTDGLNSPLHF
.	TRBV6-5	TRBD1	TRBJ2-4	TGTGCCAGCAGAGGACAGGGGGCAGGTAACATTCAGTACTTC	CASRGQGAGNIQYF
.	TRBV20-1	.	TRBJ2-7	TGCAGTGCGGCCGGGAGTGACAACAGGAACTCCTACGAGCAGTACTTC	CSAAGSDNRNSYEQYF
few	TRBV4-2	TRBD1	TRBJ2-5	TGTGCCAGCAGCCAAGCGAGGGACAGGCGGGAGACCCAGTACTTC	CASSQARDRRETQYF
few	TRBV7-3	TRBD1	TRBJ2-3	TGTGCCAGCAGCTCCACAGGGGGCAGGGATACGCAGTATTTT	CASSSTGGRDTQYF
few	TRBV29-1	TRBD1	TRBJ1-2	TGCAGCGTTGCAGGGGGACAGGGGGTAGGCTACACCTTC	CSVAGGQGVGYTF
.	TRBV19	.	TRBJ2-1	TGTGCCAGTAGTATAGTTCGCAATGAGCAGTTCTTC	CASSIVRNEQFF
.	TRBV11-2	TRBD2	TRBJ2-1	TGTGCCAGCAGCTTATTCGGGGCGACTAGCGGGAATACAATGATGCAGTTCTTC	CASSLFGATSGNTMMQFF
.	TRBV6-5	.	TRBJ2-5	TGTGCCAGCACCCCGGTTGATGCTAGCTGGGAGACCCAGTACTTC	CASTPVDASWETQYF
few	TRBV12-3/TRBV12-4	.	TRBJ2-7	TGTGCCAGCAGTTTTGGGGAGTACGAGCAGTACTTC	CASSFGEYEQYF